This section outlines one T cell receptor (beta chain) sequence together with its context. This clonotype was detected many times. This receptor's antigen is unknown. Base qualities are not provided; no much larger clone lies one nucleotide away. Preparation of the library involved 5' RACE. Sequenced on an Illumina HiSeq 2500. A second PCR of about 6 to 11 cycles was performed with a sample-barcoded 5' primer and a J-beta primer mix. Each TCR beta cDNA molecule received a unique molecular identifier from a template-switch 5' adaptor carrying 12 random nucleotides. Each sample yielded at least 3 million CDR3-containing paired-end reads. First-strand cDNA synthesis was performed from all RNA using the Mint cDNA synthesis kit, with priming by a TRBC-specific oligonucleotide. After uracil-DNA glycosylase treatment, a first 18-cycle PCR used universal primers M1SS and BC2_uni_R on all cDNA. The study's own analysis went as follows. For normalization, 1 million high-quality reads were randomly selected from each sample, with every read carrying a distinct molecular identifier. Reads with shared molecular identifiers were discarded instead of being binned into consensus sequences. MiTCR, run with a Q25 quality threshold and the strictest error-elimination algorithm, handled CDR3 identification, clonotype clustering and error correction. A nonparametric unseen species model with Euler transformation was used to estimate a lower bound on total TCR beta diversity. The public reads were run again by TCRdb, first through fastp at Q25 and then through MiXCR, and only productive beta chains were kept. CDR3 protein duplicates are merged, each entry listing the most common genes and DNA. The V and J calls here are based on TCRdb, not the publication. The sample includes around 870,000 distinct CDR3 sequences, with 29% observed a single time. Of the sample, 15% to 20% is held by the ten largest clones.

The record originates from a study of blood T cells in healthy people across ages (dated by TCRdb to about 2015). Concerning the study at large: In model experiments, template switching captured roughly one uniquely barcoded TCR beta cDNA molecule for every two T cells. The study measured age-related changes in TCR beta repertoire diversity using deep sequencing normalized with unique cDNA molecular identifiers. Four age groups were formed from the donors: young (average about 17 years), middle-aged (more than 35), aged (roughly 56) and long-lived (about 80). To avoid experimental bias, donors of different ages were randomly spread across the sequencing lanes. For two donors (one aged 18 to 29 and one aged 80 or older), the study analyzed two additional independent replicas of 1 million unique cDNA reads from the same blood draw.

Donors were 30 to 45 systemically healthy Caucasian individuals from Russia aged roughly 6 to 90 years. Ten milliliters of peripheral blood were collected from each donor into EDTA-treated Vacutainer tubes. Ficoll-Paque density-gradient centrifugation was used to isolate PBMCs, with at least 6 million per sample. Total RNA was extracted from PBMCs with Trizol reagent, with at least 5 micrograms obtained per sample. Naive CD45RAhigh/CD27high T cell percentages were measured by flow cytometry on a PBMC aliquot from every donor. General study outcomes and caveats: As age increased, observed TCR beta diversity per million T cells dropped in a roughly linear way, and a significant reduction was already evident by age about 40. The CMV infection status of donors was not known, potentially confounding age-related changes in expanded clonotypes. There was a strong correlation between observed TCR beta diversity and the percentage of naive T cells measured by flow cytometry. Because profiling used bulk unsorted PBMCs, naive and antigen-experienced compartments could not be compared conclusively. Compared with the aged group, the long-lived group had more naive CD4+ T cells, fewer expanded clones and increased TCR diversity, suggesting age selection. Estimates of total diversity from one million sequenced T cells were regarded as lower bounds and underestimates.

The sample comprised blood. The origin of this receptor is a woman older than 75 in good health.

The encoded CDR3 is CASSSPDRGTKTQYF. The sequenced DNA is TGCGCCAGCAGCTCTCCGGACAGGGGTACGAAGACCCAGTACTTC. The chain joins TRBV5-1 to TRBJ2-5; TRBD1 aligns with 9 central bases. V loses 3 bases at its end and J loses 6 bases; junction bases beyond the gene matches: 9. From a lookup of the germline V gene, CDR1 and CDR2 are SGHRS and YFSETQ. Inclusive of the bounding cysteine and phenylalanine, the CDR3 is 15 residues long. Only the CDR3 DNA stays, 45 bases, in frame from base 1.